These T cell receptor beta chains were read from a single sample in a study of metastatic and nonmetastatic thyroid tumors. TCRdb re-clonotyped the PCR reads through MiXCR. The top ten clones hold roughly a tenth of a sample with 15,000 to 20,000 clones, roughly 23% of them seen once. The material sequenced was tumor tissue. All receptors come from a male donor with papillary thyroid cancer or a benign thyroid nodule (not recorded which). Some clones in this sample may be carry-over from other donors' samples. Each CDR3 is given with its conserved first and last residue. D genes are given only for firm matches. Clone size is shown for a subset of rows, as once, few, many or a class of expanded clone.

D,size,V,J,DNA,CDR3
TRBD2,few,TRBV28,TRBJ2-3,TGTGCCAGCAGTCAGCGTGCAGCGGGGGAGGAAGATACGCAGTATTTT,CASSQRAAGEEDTQYF
TRBD1,NA,TRBV20-1,TRBJ2-3,TGCAGTGCTCGGGACAGGACATACAGAGATACGCAGTATTTT,CSARDRTYRDTQYF
TRBD2,medium-sized,TRBV20-1,TRBJ2-2,TGCAGTGCTAGAGTAGCGGGAGGCTACACCGGGGAGCTGTTTTTT,CSARVAGGYTGELFF
TRBD1,many,TRBV6-1,TRBJ1-4,TGTGCCAGCCATGACAGGGAAGGGGAAAAACTGTTTTTT,CASHDREGEKLFF
NA,many,TRBV4-3,TRBJ1-2,TGCGCCAGCAGCCAAGATCAGGGTTGGGACTATGGCTACACCTTC,CASSQDQGWDYGYTF
TRBD1,medium-sized,TRBV6-1,TRBJ2-7,TGTGCCAGCAGTTCCGGGACAGGGGTTGAGCAGTACTTC,CASSSGTGVEQYF
TRBD1,NA,TRBV6-9,TRBJ2-7,TGTGCCAGCAGTTCCTCCCTTCTAACGGACAGGGGCGGCTACGAGCAGTACTTC,CASSSSLLTDRGGYEQYF
NA,NA,TRBV20-1,TRBJ1-2,TGCAGTGCTAGAGATCCGGGGCTAGATGGCTACACCTTC,CSARDPGLDGYTF
TRBD1,NA,TRBV20-1,TRBJ2-2,TGCAGTGCTAGGGTACAGGGGGCGAATTTTTTTTACGGGGAGCTGTTTTTT,CSARVQGANFFYGELFF
NA,medium-sized,TRBV19,TRBJ2-7,TGTGCCAGTAGTATACGCGGGGATCCCTTCTACGAGCAGTACTTC,CASSIRGDPFYEQYF
TRBD1,NA,TRBV11-1,TRBJ1-3,TGTGCCAGCAGCTTAGTCGACAGGGACTCCTACTCTGGAAACACCATATATTTT,CASSLVDRDSYSGNTIYF
TRBD1,many,TRBV28,TRBJ1-5,TGTGCCAGCAGTGTGACAGGGGCCGCAAAACGACCCCAGCATTTT,CASSVTGAAKRPQHF
TRBD1,NA,TRBV11-2,TRBJ2-7,TGTGCCAGCAGCTTAGGGGACAGGGGCTTCGAGCAGTACTTC,CASSLGDRGFEQYF
NA,many,TRBV7-6,TRBJ2-7,TGTGCCAGCAGCTTAGTGGCAGGGGCTAGAAGCGAGCAGTACTTC,CASSLVAGARSEQYF
NA,many,TRBV11-2,TRBJ1-2,TGTGCCAGCAGCCCAGGCCGGATTTCTGGCTACACCTTC,CASSPGRISGYTF
TRBD2,many,TRBV3-1,TRBJ2-2,TGTGCCAGCAGCCAAGATGGGGGCGGGAGGAGGACCGGGGAGCTGTTTTTT,CASSQDGGGRRTGELFF
NA,NA,TRBV18,TRBJ1-1,TGTGCCAGCTCACCACCGGGACGGCTAATGAACACTGAAGCTTTCTTT,CASSPPGRLMNTEAFF
TRBD2,medium-sized,TRBV24-1,TRBJ2-1,TGTGCCACCAGTGATGATCCCGGACTAGCGGGGGCCCTAGAGCAGTTCTTC,CATSDDPGLAGALEQFF
NA,many,TRBV9,TRBJ1-3,TGTGCCAGCAGCGTAGGACCCGGGAAATACTCTGGAAACACCATATATTTT,CASSVGPGKYSGNTIYF
NA,few,TRBV6-4,TRBJ2-5,TGTGCCAGCAGTGACACCCTCGGGGAATCAGAGACCAAGTACTTC,CASSDTLGESETKYF
NA,many,TRBV6-2/TRBV6-3,TRBJ2-1,TGTGCCAGCACGACGGATGTCCCCAATGAGCAGTTCTTC,CASTTDVPNEQFF
NA,many,TRBV29-1,TRBJ2-7,TGCAGCGTCCCTAAGGGTGATCTGCAGTACTTC,CSVPKGDLQYF
NA,many,TRBV18,TRBJ2-2,TGTGCCAGCTCACCACTGACCGGGGAGCTGTTTTTT,CASSPLTGELFF
TRBD1,many,TRBV29-1,TRBJ2-3,TGCAGCGCTGGGGGACAGGGTATCACAGATACGCAGTATTTT,CSAGGQGITDTQYF
NA,many,TRBV5-1,TRBJ1-3,TGCGCCAGCAGCTTGGGCTCTGGAAACACCATATATTTT,CASSLGSGNTIYF
TRBD1,many,TRBV7-2,TRBJ1-1,TGTGCCAGCAGCAACAGGGGTGGAGACACTGAAGCTTTCTTT,CASSNRGGDTEAFF
NA,NA,TRBV19,TRBJ1-2,TGTGAAACCAGGCGGACTCCGGATGGCTACACCTTC,CETRRTPDGYTF
NA,many,TRBV6-6,TRBJ2-5,TGTGCCAGCAGTTACACGCCACAACCCCAGGGAAAGTTAGGAGAGACCCAGTACTTC,CASSYTPQPQGKLGETQYF
TRBD1,many,TRBV3-1,TRBJ1-2,TGTGCCAGCAGCAGGGACAGAGTTTATGGCTACACCTTC,CASSRDRVYGYTF
TRBD2,medium-sized,TRBV7-9,TRBJ2-3,TGTGCCAGCAGCTTTAATCTTCTAAGACTAGCGGGGAACACAGATACGCAGTATTTT,CASSFNLLRLAGNTDTQYF
NA,NA,TRBV7-9,TRBJ2-7,TGTGCAAGCTGTATAGCGGATTACGAGCAGTACTTC,CASCIADYEQYF
NA,NA,TRBV27,TRBJ1-2,TGTGCCAGCACATTGGTCGGTAACTATGGCTACACCTTC,CASTLVGNYGYTF
NA,medium-sized,TRBV11-2,TRBJ2-1,TGTGCCAGCAGACTCGAGGGGAATGAGCAGTTCTTC,CASRLEGNEQFF